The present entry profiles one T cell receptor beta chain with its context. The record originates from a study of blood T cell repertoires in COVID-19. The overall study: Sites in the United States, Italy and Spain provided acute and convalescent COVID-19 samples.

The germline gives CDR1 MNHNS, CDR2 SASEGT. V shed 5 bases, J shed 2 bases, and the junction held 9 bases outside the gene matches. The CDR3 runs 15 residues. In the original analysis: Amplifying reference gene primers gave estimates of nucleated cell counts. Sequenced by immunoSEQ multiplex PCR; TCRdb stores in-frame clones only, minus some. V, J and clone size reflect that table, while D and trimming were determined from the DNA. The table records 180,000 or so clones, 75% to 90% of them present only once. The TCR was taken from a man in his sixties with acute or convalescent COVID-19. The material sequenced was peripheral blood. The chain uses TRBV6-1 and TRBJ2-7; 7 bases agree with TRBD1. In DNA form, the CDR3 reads TGTGCCAGCAGTCCCCTCGGGGACAGTACCTACGAGCAGTACTTC. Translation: CASSPLGDSTYEQYF.